This T cell receptor beta chain derives from a study of cytomegalovirus exposure and HLA in healthy donors. Overall study: About 200 million T cells yielded 120 million or so unique TCR beta sequences, as an earlier analysis found.

The PCR was carried out with 60 Vbeta primers and 13 Jbeta primers. The table came from immunoSEQ multiplex PCR; TCRdb's copy has only in-frame clones and leaves some out. Altogether about 180,000 clones are present, around 77% being singletons, with the ten largest covering roughly 2.3%. Findings and caveats of the study: Published work reported that the classifier diagnosed cytomegalovirus status with high specificity and sensitivity. Generally TCR sequences proved uncommon, though certain public TCRs appeared in numerous donors.

With V trimmed by 6 bases and J by 2 bases, 7 bases remained unmatched. The CDR3 is 15 residues long. Germline V gene data show CDR1 as KGHSH and CDR2 as LQKENI. This clone was seen more than once but under ten times. Its target is unknown. The specimen sequenced was PBMCs. The V gene is TRBV18, the J gene TRBJ2-7, with TRBD1 matching 10 bases. This clonotype originated in a man aged 60-69 years in good health and CMV-seronegative. The CDR3 nucleotides are TGTGCCAGCTCGCTACTCGGGACAGGGGCCTACGAGCAGTACTTC. It is translated as CASSLLGTGAYEQYF.